This T cell receptor (beta chain) derives from a study of T cells in Graves' hyperthyroidism and ophthalmopathy. Study results and caveats: Stable hyperthyroidism was separated from ophthalmopathy by a model based on 13 V-J features. Blood shared most expanded thyroid clonotypes above 0.001.

Clinical symptoms, serum thyroxine, TRAb, thyroid ultrasound and orbital computed tomography informed diagnoses. Authors of the study amplified TCR beta CDR3 regions from RNA transcripts. An initial round of RT-PCR targeting the TCR CDR3 relied on the HTBI primer set. Using its own MiXCR run on the multiplex PCR reads, TCRdb lists one record per CDR3 protein. Among a few hundred thousand distinct CDR3 sequences listed, approximately 48% were seen once. A word on this clonotype: The antigen is unknown.

The germline V gene has CDR1 SGHTA and CDR2 FQGNSA. CDR3 length: 14 residues. V lost 1 base, J lost 4 bases, and 10 bases lay in between. The sequence came from an adult woman with Graves' disease, either hyperthyroidism or ophthalmopathy (not recorded which). The chain is built from TRBV7-2 and TRBJ2-5; D is uncertain. The source material was peripheral blood or thyroid tissue (not recorded which). CDR3 loop: CASSLDVDRETQYF. CDR3 sequence (DNA): TGTGCCAGCAGCTTAGACGTGGACCGAGAGACCCAGTACTTC.